Below, 24 T cell receptor beta chains from the same sample are listed, as sequenced in a study of blood T cell repertoires in COVID-19. Clones were sequenced by immunoSEQ multiplex PCR, and TCRdb holds only the in-frame ones, with some missing. The data contain about 100,000 clones, 88% of them singletons. The material sequenced was peripheral blood. The receptors were gathered from an elderly man with acute or convalescent COVID-19.

The gene calls are TRBV5-1 and TRBJ2-1; 9 bases line up with TRBD1. Germline V gives CDR1 SGHRS, CDR2 YFSETQ. This CDR3 contains 16 residues. J was trimmed by 7 bases and V by 0 bases; bases with no gene match: 8. CDR3 amino acids: CASSLAGQGRWNEQFF. The CDR3 nucleotides are TGCGCCAGCAGCTTGGCGGGACAGGGTAGGTGGAATGAGCAGTTCTTC.

The DNA for the CDR3 is TGCAGCGTTGAAACAAGTATGAACACTGAAGCTTTCTTT. This sequence encodes CSVETSMNTEAFF. The chain uses TRBV29-1 and TRBJ1-1; D gene uncertain. Trimming removed 2 bases from V and 0 bases from J, with 7 bases in between. This CDR3 contains 13 residues. CDR1 is SQVTM and CDR2 is ANQGSEA in the germline V gene.

The sample holds a few counts of this clone. This chain joins TRBV11-2 and TRBJ2-2; 11 bases map to TRBD2. The V gene's germline CDR1 is SGHAT and CDR2 FQNNGV. The CDR3 runs 15 residues. Trimming at V came to 5 bases and at J to 7 bases, leaving 6 bases not matched to a gene. CDR3 loop: CASSMTSGIDGELFF. The CDR3 DNA is TGTGCCAGCAGCATGACTAGCGGGATAGACGGGGAGCTGTTTTTT.

The rearrangement links TRBV28 to TRBJ2-1; the match to TRBD2 covers 9 bases. Germline CDR1 is MDHEN and CDR2 is SYDVKM. This CDR3 contains 13 residues. V dropped 11 bases and J dropped 3; count of bases not matched to a gene: 5. CDR3 sequence (DNA): TGTGCCTGTAGCGGGAGTTTCTACAATGAGCAGTTCTTC. As protein: CACSGSFYNEQFF.

The chain links TRBV6-4 to TRBJ1-1; D is possibly TRBD1 (6 bases). Germline V CDR1 and CDR2: MRHNA, SNTAGT. CDR3 length: 15 amino acids. V shed 4 bases and J shed 1 base, with 13 bases lying between them. The CDR3 DNA sequence: TGTGCCAGCAGTGCCTATGGGGGCGCGAACACTGAAGCTTTCTTT. Translating gives CASSAYGGANTEAFF.

The chain links TRBV18 to TRBJ1-3; D unclear. Trimming removed 3 bases from V and 1 base from J, with 7 bases in between. Germline loops: CDR1 KGHSH, CDR2 LQKENI. The CDR3 spans 14 residues. The CDR3 spells CASSPAGSGNTIYF. As DNA, the CDR3 is TGTGCCAGCTCACCCGCGGGGTCTGGAAACACCATATATTTT.

This sequence joins TRBV2 and TRBJ1-2; the match to TRBD1 covers 7 bases. V dropped 10 bases and J dropped 2; count of bases not matched to a gene: 7. Germline CDR1 and CDR2: SNHLY and FYNNEI. This CDR3 spans 13 amino acids. This CDR3 reads CAKTFRGNYGYTF. The CDR3 DNA reads TGTGCCAAGACCTTCAGGGGGAACTATGGCTACACCTTC. The full variable domain, in which reference TRBV2 and TRBJ1-2 provide the parts outside the CDR3, is EPEVTQTPSHQVTQMGQEVILRCVPISNHLYFYWYRQILGQKVEFLVSFYNNEISEKSEIFDDQFSVERPDGSNFTLKIRSTKLEDSAMYFCAKTFRGNYGYTFGSGTRLTVV.

The V call is TRBV3-1 (or the pseudogene TRBV3-2), the J call TRBJ2-3, with 14 bases matching TRBD2. The germline V gene encodes CDR1 LGHDT and CDR2 YNNKEL (reference sequence). This CDR3 spans 17 amino acids. Unmatched junction bases numbered 7, after V lost 4 bases and J lost 4 bases. CDR3 sequence reads: CASSRLAGGPSADTQYF. Here the CDR3 DNA reads TGTGCCAGCAGCCGACTAGCGGGAGGGCCGAGTGCAGATACGCAGTATTTT.

The chain uses TRBV7-6 and TRBJ1-4; the D gene is possibly TRBD1 (6 bases). Germline CDR1 SGHVS, CDR2 FNYEAQ. Trimming removed 4 bases from V and 4 bases from J, with 13 bases in between. The CDR3 length is 15 residues. The CDR3 DNA is TGTGCCAGCAGCTCGAATCTAGGGGGTAATGAAAAACTGTTTTTT. The encoded protein is CASSSNLGGNEKLFF.

The J gene is TRBJ1-2, the V gene TRBV12-5; 8 nucleotides line up with TRBD1. The V gene's germline CDR1 is LGHNT and CDR2 FRNRAP. The CDR3 extends over 14 amino acids. V was clipped by 2 bases and J by 6 bases; unmatched bases: 5. The CDR3 DNA sequence: TGTGCTAGTGGTTTGTCGGACAGGGCCCATGGCTACACCTTC. Amino acids: CASGLSDRAHGYTF.

This clone was detected only a few times. The rearrangement links TRBV28 to TRBJ2-5; a weak D match, TRBD2 (5 bases). Deletions cut 4 bases from V and 2 bases from J, with 14 bases between. The CDR3 is 15 residues long. Germline-derived CDR1 and CDR2 are MDHEN and SYDVKM. The CDR3 loop is CASSSPISVQETQYF. The CDR3 DNA follows: TGTGCCAGCAGTTCCCCCATTAGCGTACAAGAGACCCAGTACTTC.

This clone occurred a few times. Other nucleotide sequences from this sample produce the same CDR3. The genes are TRBV19 and TRBJ2-6; D gene uncertain. The CDR3 covers 15 residues. V was cut by 6 bases and J by 4 bases, with 13 bases left in between. Germline CDR1 LNHDA, CDR2 SQIVND (reference sequence). CDR3 bases: TGTGCCAGTAGCCGGCAGGTGTACGGGGCCAACGTCCTGACTTTC. This encodes CASSRQVYGANVLTF.

The chain combines TRBV12-5 with TRBJ2-7; D unclear. The germline CDR1 and CDR2 sequences are LGHNT and FRNRAP. V lost 3 bases, J lost 0 bases, and 6 bases lay in between. The CDR3 loop spans 13 amino acids. CDR3 nucleotide sequence: TGTGCTAGTGGTTTACAAAACTCCTACGAGCAGTACTTC. Translation: CASGLQNSYEQYF.

V usage is TRBV13 and J usage is TRBJ2-7, with TRBD1 matching 8 bases. This CDR3 has 14 residues. Germline loops: CDR1 PRHDT, CDR2 FYEKMQ (reference sequence). V dropped 5 bases and J dropped 0; count of bases not matched to a gene: 3. The CDR3 DNA sequence: TGTGCCAGCAGCCCACAGGGGGACTCCTACGAGCAGTACTTC. It encodes CASSPQGDSYEQYF. The full variable domain, completed using reference TRBV13 and TRBJ2-7, is AAGVIQSPRHLIKEKRETATLKCYPIPRHDTVYWYQQGPGQDPQFLISFYEKMQSDKGSIPDRFSAQQFSDYHSELNMSSLELGDSALYFCASSPQGDSYEQYFGPGTRLTVT.

The V gene is TRBV5-6, the J gene TRBJ2-1, with 8 bases matching TRBD2. The trim removed 3 bases at V and 9 bases at J, leaving 11 bases unmatched. The CDR3 has 15 residues. Germline V lookup: CDR1 SGHDT, CDR2 YYEEEE. CDR3 amino acids: CASSSGLALHGEQFF. The CDR3 region has the DNA TGTGCCAGCAGCTCCGGACTAGCCCTACATGGTGAGCAGTTCTTC.

This chain connects TRBV9 to TRBJ1-3; D gene ambiguous. The CDR3 is made up of 15 amino acids. Germline V lookup: CDR1 SGDLS, CDR2 YYNGEE. V dropped 0 bases and J dropped 2 bases, with 9 bases sitting between them. DNA of the CDR3: TGTGCCAGCAGCGTAGGGGCCCCCCCTGGAAACACCATATATTTT. Encoded protein: CASSVGAPPGNTIYF. Filled out from reference TRBV9 and TRBJ1-3, the complete variable domain reads DSGVTQTPKHLITATGQRVTLRCSPRSGDLSVYWYQQSLDQGLQFLIQYYNGEERAKGNILERFSAQQFPDLHSELNLSSLELGDSALYFCASSVGAPPGNTIYFGEGSWLTVV.

This clone was seen once. The rearrangement joins TRBV5-6 to TRBJ2-7; 7 bases match TRBD1. Germline CDR1 and CDR2: SGHDT and YYEEEE. Trimming cost V 4 bases and J 2 bases; bases outside gene matches: 3. This CDR3 comprises 13 residues. CDR3 nucleotide sequence: TGTGCCAGCAGCGGGGGACAGCCCTACGAGCAGTACTTC. Its protein product is CASSGGQPYEQYF.

This chain joins TRBV30 and TRBJ1-2; 9 nucleotides agree with TRBD1. The CDR3 is made up of 14 amino acids. V trimming: 3 bases; J trimming: 8 bases; junction bases outside the gene matches: 10. CDR1 and CDR2 from the germline V gene are GTSNPN and SVGIG (reference sequence). The CDR3 DNA reads TGTGCCTGGAGCCCCGGGACAGGGTTTGAAGGCTACACCTTC. Translated: CAWSPGTGFEGYTF.

The chain joins TRBV7-9 to TRBJ2-3; 7 bases line up with TRBD2. This CDR3 contains 15 residues. The germline CDR1 and CDR2 sequences are SEHNR and FQNEAQ (reference sequence). The V segment lost 3 bases and the J segment 4 bases; nucleotides outside the gene matches: 7. The CDR3 reads CASSLGSGTSDTQYF. In DNA form, the CDR3 reads TGTGCCAGCAGCTTGGGGAGCGGGACGTCAGATACGCAGTATTTT.

This rearrangement joins TRBV5-4 to TRBJ2-7; 7 nucleotides agree with TRBD1. CDR1 SGHNT and CDR2 YYREEE come from the germline V gene (reference sequence). The CDR3 is 15 residues long. The trim removed 3 bases at V and 7 bases at J, leaving 13 bases unmatched. The CDR3 region is CASSSRDRALGEQYF. CDR3 DNA: TGTGCCAGCAGCTCACGAGACAGGGCCTTAGGGGAGCAGTACTTC. The full variable domain, its missing parts supplied by reference TRBV5-4 and TRBJ2-7, is ETGVTQSPTHLIKTRGQQVTLRCSSQSGHNTVSWYQQALGQGPQFIFQYYREEENGRGNFPPRFSGLQFPNYSSELNVNALELDDSALYLCASSSRDRALGEQYFGPGTRLTVT.

The chain links TRBV5-1 to TRBJ2-7; 7 nucleotides line up with TRBD2. CDR1 and CDR2 (germline): SGHRS, YFSETQ. This CDR3 spans 15 amino acids. With 4 bases clipped from V and 3 bases from J, the junction kept 10 bases outside the gene matches. The CDR3 DNA is TGCGCCAGCAGCGAAACCGCTAGCGGCTACTACGAGCAGTACTTC. This codes for CASSETASGYYEQYF.

The CDR3 loop reads CASSSGGTQPQHF. The CDR3 DNA follows: TGTGCCAGCAGCTCAGGGGGCACTCAGCCCCAGCATTTT. V and J are TRBV12-3 or TRBV12-4 and TRBJ1-5, with TRBD1 matching over 8 bases. J was trimmed by 6 bases and V by 6 bases; bases with no gene match: 4. The CDR3 contains 13 residues.

Points on this clone: The same CDR3 is also encoded by other DNA sequences in this sample. The gene calls are TRBV3-1 (or the pseudogene TRBV3-2) and TRBJ1-1; no firm D call. Trimming pared 1 base from V and 1 base from J, leaving 7 bases between. CDR1 and CDR2 from the germline V gene are LGHDT and YNNKEL (reference sequence). CDR3 length: 14 amino acids. CDR3 bases: TGTGCCAGCAGCCAAGTAGAGGGGAACACTGAAGCTTTCTTT. Translated: CASSQVEGNTEAFF.

In this sample, this clone turned up once. The V call is TRBV2, the J call TRBJ1-5, with a weak D call TRBD1 (5 bases). The CDR3 loop spans 16 amino acids. Germline-derived CDR1 and CDR2 are SNHLY and FYNNEI. The V gene lost 3 bases and the J gene lost 0 bases, with 12 bases spanning the gap. The CDR3 region is CASSEGQAHSNQPQHF. The CDR3 nucleotides are TGTGCCAGCAGTGAGGGGCAAGCCCATAGCAATCAGCCCCAGCATTTT.